These T cell receptor beta chains were read from a single sample in a study of T-cell memory formation after mild COVID-19. TCRdb processed the 5' RACE reads anew with MiXCR; each CDR3 protein has one entry. The sample has roughly 320,000 distinct CDR3 sequences, around 27% seen once. Sequenced material: PBMCs or a T cell subset sorted from them (not recorded which). Source of these receptors: an adult woman who had mild COVID-19 (a few samples of this study predate the infection). Cell type and time point are not known. Each CDR3 is given with its conserved first and last residue. A D gene is named only where the DNA matches it firmly. The listing skips clone size in some rows; elsewhere it reads once, few, many or a size class.

>NA|few|TRBV10-3|TRBJ2-5
TGTGCCATCAGTCCGGGGGACAGCGAAAGAGAGACCCAGTACTTC
CAISPGDSERETQYF
>NA|NA|TRBV18|TRBJ2-2
TGTGCCAGCTCACCACGGACAGCAGCTATCGAGCTGTTTTTT
CASSPRTAAIELFF
>TRBD2|NA|TRBV11-2|TRBJ2-1
TGTGCCAGCAGCTTAATGCCACAAAAGACTAGCGGGAGAGTATACAATGAGCAGTTCTTC
CASSLMPQKTSGRVYNEQFF
>NA|few|TRBV3-1|TRBJ2-5
TGTGCCAGCAGCCACCGGCGGAATATCCAAGAGACCCAGTACTTC
CASSHRRNIQETQYF
>TRBD2|few|TRBV6-5|TRBJ2-3
TGTGCCAGCAGACCCGAACTAGCGGGAGGGCTAAATACGCAGTATTTT
CASRPELAGGLNTQYF
>TRBD2|few|TRBV20-1|TRBJ2-5
TGCAGTGCTAGGGTAGCGGGAGAGGGGGAGACCCAGTACTTC
CSARVAGEGETQYF
>NA|few|TRBV4-2|TRBJ2-3
TGTGCCAGCAGCCACATCCCCCAGCTGGACGCTAGCACAGATACGCAGTATTTT
CASSHIPQLDASTDTQYF
>NA|few|TRBV9|TRBJ1-2
TGTGCCAGCAGCGCAGGACAGACCCCATATGGCTACACCTTC
CASSAGQTPYGYTF
>NA|NA|TRBV4-3|TRBJ2-4
TGCGCCAGCAGCCAAGAGGGGTTCCCGGAGGCCAAAAACATTCAGTACTTC
CASSQEGFPEAKNIQYF
>NA|NA|TRBV27|TRBJ1-1
TGTGCCAGCAGTTTAAGGGGCGGATGGAACACTGAAGCTTTCTTT
CASSLRGGWNTEAFF
>TRBD1|NA|TRBV6-5|TRBJ1-2
TGTGCCAGCAGTTTCACAGGGGGTTGGGGCTACACCTTC
CASSFTGGWGYTF
>NA|few|TRBV5-1|TRBJ2-2
TGCGCCAGCAGCGGCGGGACCGTTGGGGTAACCGGGGAGCTGTTTTTT
CASSGGTVGVTGELFF
>TRBD1|few|TRBV10-2|TRBJ1-5
TGCGCCACCCGTGGGACAGGGCGTAGCAATCAGCCCCAGCATTTT
CATRGTGRSNQPQHF
>TRBD1|NA|TRBV12-3/TRBV12-4|TRBJ2-7
TGTGCCAGCAGTTCTAAACGCAGGGGGTCCCACGAGCAGTACTTC
CASSSKRRGSHEQYF
>TRBD1|NA|TRBV10-3|TRBJ1-4
TGTGCCATCAGTCCGGGACAGTCGGAAAAACTGTTTTTT
CAISPGQSEKLFF
>NA|few|TRBV9|TRBJ2-2
TGTGCCAGCAGCGCCCGAACCGGAGGGACCACCGGGGAGCTGTTTTTT
CASSARTGGTTGELFF
>NA|few|TRBV2|TRBJ1-2
TGTGCCAGCAGTGACAGGGTGTTCTATGGCTACACCTTC
CASSDRVFYGYTF
>NA|many|TRBV11-2|TRBJ2-3
TGTGCCAGCAGCTACCGGGACGACACAGATACGCAGTATTTT
CASSYRDDTDTQYF
>NA|NA|TRBV5-1|TRBJ2-7
TGCGCCAGCAGCTTGACCCTCGGCTACGAGCAGTACTTC
CASSLTLGYEQYF
>TRBD2|NA|TRBV4-2|TRBJ2-7
TGTGCCAGCAGCCAAGAGAGCGGGGGGGCCTACGAGCAGTACTTC
CASSQESGGAYEQYF
>TRBD2|NA|TRBV15|TRBJ2-1
TGTGCCACCAGCAGAAGGGTAGCGGGGAAGAATGAGCAGTTCTTC
CATSRRVAGKNEQFF
>TRBD1|NA|TRBV12-3/TRBV12-4|TRBJ2-7
TGTGCCAGCAGCCGACCGGGACAGGGGGGAGAGCAGTACTTC
CASSRPGQGGEQYF